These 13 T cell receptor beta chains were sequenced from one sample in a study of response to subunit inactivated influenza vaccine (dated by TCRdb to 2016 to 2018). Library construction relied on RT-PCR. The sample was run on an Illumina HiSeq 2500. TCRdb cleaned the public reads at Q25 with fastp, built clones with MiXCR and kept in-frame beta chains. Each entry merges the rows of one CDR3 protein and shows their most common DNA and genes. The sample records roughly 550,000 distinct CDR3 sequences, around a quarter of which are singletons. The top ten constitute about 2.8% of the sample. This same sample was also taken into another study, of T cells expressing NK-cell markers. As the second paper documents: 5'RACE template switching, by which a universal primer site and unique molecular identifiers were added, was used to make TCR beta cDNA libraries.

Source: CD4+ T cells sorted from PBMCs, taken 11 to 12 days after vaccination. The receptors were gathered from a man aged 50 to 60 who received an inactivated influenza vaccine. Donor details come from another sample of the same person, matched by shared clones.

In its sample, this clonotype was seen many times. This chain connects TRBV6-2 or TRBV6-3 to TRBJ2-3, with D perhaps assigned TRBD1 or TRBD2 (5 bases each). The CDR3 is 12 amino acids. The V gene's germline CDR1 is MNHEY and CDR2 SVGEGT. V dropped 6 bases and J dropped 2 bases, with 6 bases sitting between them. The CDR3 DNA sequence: TGTGCCAGCAGGGGGGTCACAGATACGCAGTATTTT. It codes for CASRGVTDTQYF.

This chain's CDR3 is CASSVEPNSGRPQFF. The CDR3 coding sequence is TGTGCCAGCAGCGTAGAGCCCAATAGCGGGAGGCCCCAGTTCTTC. The rearrangement joins TRBV9 to TRBJ2-1; 10 nucleotides match TRBD2. The CDR3 runs 15 residues. Germline-derived CDR1 and CDR2 are SGDLS and YYNGEE. V lost 0 bases to trimming and J lost 13 bases; unmatched junction nucleotides: 10.

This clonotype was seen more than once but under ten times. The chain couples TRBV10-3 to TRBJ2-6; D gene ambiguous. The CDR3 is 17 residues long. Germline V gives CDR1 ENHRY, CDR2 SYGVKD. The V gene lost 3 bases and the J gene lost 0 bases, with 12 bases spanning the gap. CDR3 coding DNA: TGTGCCATCAGTGATCTCACAGCGAGCTCTGGGGCCAACGTCCTGACTTTC. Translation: CAISDLTASSGANVLTF.

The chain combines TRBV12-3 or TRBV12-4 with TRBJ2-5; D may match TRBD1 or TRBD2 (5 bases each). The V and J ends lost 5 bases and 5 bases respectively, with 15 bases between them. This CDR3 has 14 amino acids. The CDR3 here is CASSGFGARETQYF. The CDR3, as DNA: TGTGCCAGCAGTGGGTTCGGGGCGCGGGAGACCCAGTACTTC.

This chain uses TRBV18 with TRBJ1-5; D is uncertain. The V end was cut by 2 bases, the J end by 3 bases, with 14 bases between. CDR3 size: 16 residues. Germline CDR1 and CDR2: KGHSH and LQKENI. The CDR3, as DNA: TGTGCCAGCTCACCAGGTGCTAGAAGTTCCAATCAGCCCCAGCATTTT. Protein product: CASSPGARSSNQPQHF. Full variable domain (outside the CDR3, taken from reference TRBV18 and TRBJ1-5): NAGVMQNPRHLVRRRGQEARLRCSPMKGHSHVYWYRQLPEEGLKFMVYLQKENIIDESGMPKERFSAEFPKEGPSILRIQQVVRGDSAAYFCASSPGARSSNQPQHFGDGTRLSIL.

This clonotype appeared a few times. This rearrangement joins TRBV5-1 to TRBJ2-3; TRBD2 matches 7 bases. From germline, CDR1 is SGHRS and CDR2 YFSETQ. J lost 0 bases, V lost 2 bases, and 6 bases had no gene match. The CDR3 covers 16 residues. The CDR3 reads CASSLRGGTSTDTQYF. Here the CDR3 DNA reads TGCGCCAGCAGCTTACGCGGGGGAACTAGCACAGATACGCAGTATTTT.

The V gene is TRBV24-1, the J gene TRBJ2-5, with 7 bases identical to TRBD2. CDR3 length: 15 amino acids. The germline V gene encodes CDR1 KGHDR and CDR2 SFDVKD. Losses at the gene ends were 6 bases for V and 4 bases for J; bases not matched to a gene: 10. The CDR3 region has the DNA TGTGCCACCAGTCGTTCCGGGACTAACCGAGAGACCCAGTACTTC. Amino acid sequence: CATSRSGTNRETQYF.

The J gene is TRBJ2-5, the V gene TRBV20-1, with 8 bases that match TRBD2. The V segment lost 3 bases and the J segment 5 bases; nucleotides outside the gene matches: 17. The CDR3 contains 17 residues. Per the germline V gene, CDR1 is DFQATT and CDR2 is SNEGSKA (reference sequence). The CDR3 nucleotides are TGCAGTGCTAGCCAGTGGGTTTTAGCGGGGACTTGGGAGACCCAGTACTTC. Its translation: CSASQWVLAGTWETQYF.

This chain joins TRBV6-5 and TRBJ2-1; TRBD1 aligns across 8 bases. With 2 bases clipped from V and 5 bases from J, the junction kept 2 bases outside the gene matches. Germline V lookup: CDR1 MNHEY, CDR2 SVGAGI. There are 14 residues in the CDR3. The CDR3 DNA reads TGTGCCAGCAGTTACCTGACAGGGGACAATGAGCAGTTCTTC. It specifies CASSYLTGDNEQFF.

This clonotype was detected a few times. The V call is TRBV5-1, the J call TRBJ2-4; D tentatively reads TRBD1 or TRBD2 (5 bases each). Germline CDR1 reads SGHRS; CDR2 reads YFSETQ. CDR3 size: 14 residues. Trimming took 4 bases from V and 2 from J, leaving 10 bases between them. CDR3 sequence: CASSPRGPKNIQYF. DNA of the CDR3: TGCGCCAGCAGCCCCCGGGGACCCAAAAACATTCAGTACTTC.

CDR3 bases: TGTGCCAGCAGTCAAACCCCCGTGCTAATCTACAATGAGCAGTTCTTC. This codes for CASSQTPVLIYNEQFF. The V gene is TRBV6-2 or TRBV6-3, the J gene TRBJ2-1, with unresolved D. The CDR3 covers 16 residues. V was clipped by 5 bases and J by 3 bases, with 17 bases between them. Looked up from germline, CDR1 is MNHEY and CDR2 is SVGEGT.

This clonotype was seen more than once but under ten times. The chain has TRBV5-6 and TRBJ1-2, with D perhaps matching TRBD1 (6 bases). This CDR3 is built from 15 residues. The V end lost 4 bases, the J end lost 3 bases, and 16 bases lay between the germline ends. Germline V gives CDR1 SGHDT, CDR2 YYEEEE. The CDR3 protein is CASSPVNRVDYGYTF. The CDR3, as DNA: TGTGCCAGCAGCCCCGTCAACAGGGTCGACTATGGCTACACCTTC.

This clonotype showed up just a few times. The CDR3, as DNA: TGTGCCAGCAGTTTAGGCCTCCGGGGAGGGGGCTACACCTTC. This codes for CASSLGLRGGGYTF. The chain links TRBV12-3 or TRBV12-4 to TRBJ1-2; D unresolved. This CDR3 spans 14 amino acids. V was trimmed by 1 base and J by 8 bases, leaving 14 bases between them.